This T cell receptor (beta chain) was sequenced during a study of PD-L1 blockade in urothelial cancer. Only in-frame clones appear in the TCRdb table, and some are missing; sequencing was by immunoSEQ multiplex PCR. The profile shows some 20,000 clones, 85% to 90% of them singletons. Trimming took off 5 bases at V and 4 bases at J, with 5 bases between the two ends. This CDR3 is built from 11 residues. Germline CDR1 SNHLY, CDR2 FYNNEI. Source: PBMCs, taken around atezolizumab (anti-PD-L1) treatment. The TCR was taken from a man over 45 with urothelial cancer. The J gene is TRBJ2-5, the V gene TRBV2; unclear D gene. The CDR3 reads CASSPLETQYF. Here the CDR3 DNA reads TGTGCCAGCAGTCCCCTAGAGACCCAGTACTTC.